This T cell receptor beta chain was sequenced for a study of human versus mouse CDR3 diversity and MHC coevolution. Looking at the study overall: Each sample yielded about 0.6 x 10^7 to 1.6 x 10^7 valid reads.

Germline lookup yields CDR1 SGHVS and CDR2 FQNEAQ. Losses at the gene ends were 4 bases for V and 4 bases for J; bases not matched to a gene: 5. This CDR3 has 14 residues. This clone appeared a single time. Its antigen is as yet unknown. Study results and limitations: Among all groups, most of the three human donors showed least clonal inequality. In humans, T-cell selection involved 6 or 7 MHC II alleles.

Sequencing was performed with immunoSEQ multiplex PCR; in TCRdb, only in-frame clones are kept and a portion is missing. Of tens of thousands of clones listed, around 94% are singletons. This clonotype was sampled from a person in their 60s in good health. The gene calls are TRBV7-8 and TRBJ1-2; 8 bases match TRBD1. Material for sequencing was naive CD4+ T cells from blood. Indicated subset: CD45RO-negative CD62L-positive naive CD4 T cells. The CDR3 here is CASSSQGAFYGYTF. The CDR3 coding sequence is TGTGCCAGCAGCTCCCAGGGGGCTTTCTATGGCTACACCTTC.